This entry is about one T cell receptor (beta chain). The PCR used 60 Vbeta and 13 Jbeta primers. Repertoires were generated with immunoSEQ multiplex PCR, while TCRdb's copy carries only in-frame clones and drops some. The repertoire holds around 150,000 clones, more than 70% seen once, with about 1% in the top ten. The CDR3 loop spans 14 amino acids. V was cut by 3 bases and J by 2 bases, with 13 bases left in between. Germline CDR1 is GTSNPN and CDR2 is SVGIG (reference sequence). These data are taken from a study of cytomegalovirus exposure and HLA in healthy donors. The specimen sequenced was PBMCs. The V call is TRBV30, the J call TRBJ2-5; D perhaps matches TRBD1 (6 bases). This receptor was obtained from a male donor in good health and CMV-seronegative. CDR3 nucleotide sequence: TGTGCCTGGAGGCCCCAGGGGCCGCAAGAGACCCAGTACTTC. Amino acids: CAWRPQGPQETQYF.